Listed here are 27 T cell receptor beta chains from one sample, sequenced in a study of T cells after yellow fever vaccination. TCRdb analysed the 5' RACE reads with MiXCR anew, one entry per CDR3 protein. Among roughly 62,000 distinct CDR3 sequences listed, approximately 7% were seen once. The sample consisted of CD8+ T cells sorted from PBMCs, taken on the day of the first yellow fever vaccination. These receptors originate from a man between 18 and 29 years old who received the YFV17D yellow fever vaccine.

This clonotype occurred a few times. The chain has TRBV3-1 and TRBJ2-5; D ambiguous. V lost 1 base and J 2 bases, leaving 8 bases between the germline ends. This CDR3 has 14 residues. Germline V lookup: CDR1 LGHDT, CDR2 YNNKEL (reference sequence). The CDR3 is CASSQGGEQETQYF. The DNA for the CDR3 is TGTGCCAGCAGCCAAGGCGGCGAGCAAGAGACCCAGTACTTC.

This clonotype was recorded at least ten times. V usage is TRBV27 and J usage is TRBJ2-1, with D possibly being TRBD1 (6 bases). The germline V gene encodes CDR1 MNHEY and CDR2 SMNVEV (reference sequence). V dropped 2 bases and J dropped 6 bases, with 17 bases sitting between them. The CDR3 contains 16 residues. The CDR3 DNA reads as TGTGCCAGCAGTTTACTGTTGGGGACAAATTTCAATGAGCAGTTCTTC. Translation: CASSLLLGTNFNEQFF.

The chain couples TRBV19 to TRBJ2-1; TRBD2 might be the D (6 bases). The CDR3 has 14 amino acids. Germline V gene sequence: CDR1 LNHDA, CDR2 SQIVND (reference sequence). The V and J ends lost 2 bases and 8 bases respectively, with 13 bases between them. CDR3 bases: TGTGCCAGTAGTATATATGAGGGACTGGATGAGCAGTTCTTC. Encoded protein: CASSIYEGLDEQFF.

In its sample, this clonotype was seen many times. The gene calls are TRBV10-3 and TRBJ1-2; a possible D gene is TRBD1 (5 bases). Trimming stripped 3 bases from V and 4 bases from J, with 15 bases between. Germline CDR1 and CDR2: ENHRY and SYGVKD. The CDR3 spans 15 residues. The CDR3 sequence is CAISDEGESIYGYTF. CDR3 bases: TGTGCCATCAGTGACGAAGGGGAAAGTATCTATGGCTACACCTTC.

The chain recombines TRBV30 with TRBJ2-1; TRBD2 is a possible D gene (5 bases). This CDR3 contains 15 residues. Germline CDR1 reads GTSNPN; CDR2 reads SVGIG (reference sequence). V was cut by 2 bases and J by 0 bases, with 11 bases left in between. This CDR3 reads CAWSMDSSSYNEQFF. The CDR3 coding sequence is TGTGCCTGGAGTATGGACTCGAGCTCCTACAATGAGCAGTTCTTC. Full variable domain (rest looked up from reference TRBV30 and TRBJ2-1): SQTIHQWPATLVQPVGSPLSLECTVEGTSNPNLYWYRQAAGRGLQLLFYSVGIGQISSEVPQNLSASRPQDRQFILSSKKLLLSDSGFYLCAWSMDSSSYNEQFFGPGTRLTVL.

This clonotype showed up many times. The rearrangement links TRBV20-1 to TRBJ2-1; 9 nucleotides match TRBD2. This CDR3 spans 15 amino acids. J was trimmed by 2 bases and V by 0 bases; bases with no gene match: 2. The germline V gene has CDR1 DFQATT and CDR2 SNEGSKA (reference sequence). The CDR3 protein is CSARDSGGPYNEQFF. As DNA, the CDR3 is TGCAGTGCTAGAGATAGCGGGGGACCCTACAATGAGCAGTTCTTC.

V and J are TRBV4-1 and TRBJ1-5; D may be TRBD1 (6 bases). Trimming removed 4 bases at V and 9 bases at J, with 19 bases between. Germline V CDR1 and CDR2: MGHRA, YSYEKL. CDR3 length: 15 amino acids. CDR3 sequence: CASSPSPGTLLPQHF. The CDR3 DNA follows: TGCGCCAGCAGCCCTAGCCCCGGGACACTCTTGCCCCAGCATTTT.

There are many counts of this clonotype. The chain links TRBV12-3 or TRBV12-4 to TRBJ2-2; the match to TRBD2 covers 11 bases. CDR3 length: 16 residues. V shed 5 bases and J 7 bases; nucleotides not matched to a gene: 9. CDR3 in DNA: TGTGCCAGCAGTCTGGCTAGCGGGGGGTCGAGCGGGGAGCTGTTTTTT. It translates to CASSLASGGSSGELFF.

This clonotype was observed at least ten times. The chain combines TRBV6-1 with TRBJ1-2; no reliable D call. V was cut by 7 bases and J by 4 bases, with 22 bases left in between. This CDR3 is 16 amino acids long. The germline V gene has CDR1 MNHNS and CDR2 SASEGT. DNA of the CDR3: TGTGCCAGCAAGAAAATATCGGCCCCGCGGGGCTATGGCTACACCTTC. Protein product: CASKKISAPRGYGYTF.

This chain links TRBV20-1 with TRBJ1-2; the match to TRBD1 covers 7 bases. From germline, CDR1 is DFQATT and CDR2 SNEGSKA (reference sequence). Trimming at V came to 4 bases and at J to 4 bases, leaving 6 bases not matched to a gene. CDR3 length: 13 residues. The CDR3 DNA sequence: TGCAGTGCTACTTCGGGACAGCTCTATGGCTACACCTTC. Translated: CSATSGQLYGYTF.

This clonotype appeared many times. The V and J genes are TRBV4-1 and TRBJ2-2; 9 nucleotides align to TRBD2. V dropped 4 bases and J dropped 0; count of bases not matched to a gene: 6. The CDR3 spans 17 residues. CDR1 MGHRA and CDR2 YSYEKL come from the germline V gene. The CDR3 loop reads CASSLLAGIANTGELFF. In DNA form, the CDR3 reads TGCGCCAGCAGCCTACTAGCGGGTATCGCGAACACCGGGGAGCTGTTTTTT.

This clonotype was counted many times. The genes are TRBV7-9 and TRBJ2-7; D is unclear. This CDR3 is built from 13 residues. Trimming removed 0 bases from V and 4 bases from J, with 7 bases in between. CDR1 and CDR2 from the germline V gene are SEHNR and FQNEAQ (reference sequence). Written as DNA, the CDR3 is TGTGCCAGCAGCTTAGCGGCAGAGTACGAGCAGTACTTC. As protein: CASSLAAEYEQYF.

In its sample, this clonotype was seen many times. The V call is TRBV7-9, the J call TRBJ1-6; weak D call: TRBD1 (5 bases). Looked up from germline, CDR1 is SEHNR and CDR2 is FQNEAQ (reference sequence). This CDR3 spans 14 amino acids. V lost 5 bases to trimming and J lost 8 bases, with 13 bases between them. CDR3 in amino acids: CASSASRGYSPLHF. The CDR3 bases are TGTGCCAGCAGCGCATCCCGGGGCTATTCACCCCTCCACTTT.

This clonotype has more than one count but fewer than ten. DNA for the CDR3: TGTGCCAGCAGCTTGGCCTCTACGTCGGCGCTGAATGAAAAACTGTTTTTT. Encoded protein: CASSLASTSALNEKLFF. The chain carries TRBV5-5 and TRBJ1-4; D remains unclear. The length of the CDR3 is 17 residues. The germline CDR1 and CDR2 sequences are SGHKS and YYEKEE (reference sequence). Trimming shortened V by 0 bases and J by 5 bases, and 17 bases separated the two germline ends.

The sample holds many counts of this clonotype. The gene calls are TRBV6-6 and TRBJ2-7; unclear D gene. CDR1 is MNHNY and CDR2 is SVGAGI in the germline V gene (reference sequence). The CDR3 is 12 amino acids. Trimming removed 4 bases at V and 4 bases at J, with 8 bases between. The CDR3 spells CASSSGLYEQYF. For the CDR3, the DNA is TGTGCCAGCAGTTCCGGCCTTTACGAGCAGTACTTC.

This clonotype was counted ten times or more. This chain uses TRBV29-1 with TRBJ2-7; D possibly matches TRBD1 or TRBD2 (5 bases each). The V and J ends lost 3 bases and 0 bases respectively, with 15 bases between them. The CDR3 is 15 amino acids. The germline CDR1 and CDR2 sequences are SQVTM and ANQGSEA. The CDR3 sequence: CSVEQGVRSSYEQYF. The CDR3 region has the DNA TGCAGCGTTGAGCAGGGAGTCCGGAGCTCCTACGAGCAGTACTTC.

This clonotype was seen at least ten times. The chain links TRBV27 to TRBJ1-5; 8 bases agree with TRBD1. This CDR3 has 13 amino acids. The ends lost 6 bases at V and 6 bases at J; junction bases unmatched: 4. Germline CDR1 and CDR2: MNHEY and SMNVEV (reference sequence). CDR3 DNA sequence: TGTGCCAGCAGAGGACAGGGTTTTCAGCCCCAGCATTTT. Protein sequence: CASRGQGFQPQHF.

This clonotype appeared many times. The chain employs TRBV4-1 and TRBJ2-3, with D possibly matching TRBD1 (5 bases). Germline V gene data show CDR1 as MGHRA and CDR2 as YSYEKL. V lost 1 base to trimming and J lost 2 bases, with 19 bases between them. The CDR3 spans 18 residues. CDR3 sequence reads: CASSQVLGREFLTDTQYF. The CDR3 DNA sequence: TGCGCCAGCAGCCAAGTATTGGGCAGGGAATTTCTCACAGATACGCAGTATTTT.

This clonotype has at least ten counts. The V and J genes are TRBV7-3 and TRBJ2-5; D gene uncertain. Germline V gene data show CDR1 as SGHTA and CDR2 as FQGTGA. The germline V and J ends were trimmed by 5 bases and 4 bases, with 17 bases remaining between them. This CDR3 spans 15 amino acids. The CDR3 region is CASSANLERGETQYF. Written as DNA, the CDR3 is TGTGCCAGCAGCGCCAACTTGGAGCGAGGAGAGACCCAGTACTTC.

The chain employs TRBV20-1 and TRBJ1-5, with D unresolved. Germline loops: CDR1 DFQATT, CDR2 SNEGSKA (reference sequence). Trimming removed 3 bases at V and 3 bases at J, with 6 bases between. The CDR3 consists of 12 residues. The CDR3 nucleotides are TGCAGTGCTAGGGGCAACAATCAGCCCCAGCATTTT. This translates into CSARGNNQPQHF.

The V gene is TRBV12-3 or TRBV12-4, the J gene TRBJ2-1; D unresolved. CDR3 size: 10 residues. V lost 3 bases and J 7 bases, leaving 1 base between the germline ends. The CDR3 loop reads CASSLNEQFF. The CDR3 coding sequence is TGTGCCAGCAGTTTGAATGAGCAGTTCTTC.

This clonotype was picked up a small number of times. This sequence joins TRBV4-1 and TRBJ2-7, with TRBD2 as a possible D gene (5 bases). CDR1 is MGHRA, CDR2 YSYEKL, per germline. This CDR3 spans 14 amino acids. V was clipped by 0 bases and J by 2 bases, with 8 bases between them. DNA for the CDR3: TGCGCCAGCAGCCAAGAAACGGGGACCTACGAGCAGTACTTC. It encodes CASSQETGTYEQYF.

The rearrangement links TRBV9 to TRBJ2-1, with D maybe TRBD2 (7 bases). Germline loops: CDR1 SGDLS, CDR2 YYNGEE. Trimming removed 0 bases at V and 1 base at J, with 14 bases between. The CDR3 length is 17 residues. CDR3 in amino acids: CASSVEEGGGSYNEQFF. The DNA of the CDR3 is TGTGCCAGCAGCGTAGAAGAAGGGGGGGGTTCCTACAATGAGCAGTTCTTC.

For the CDR3, the DNA is TGTGCCAGCAGCTTAGAGGACTACAATGAGCAGTTCTTC. It translates to CASSLEDYNEQFF. The chain combines TRBV11-2 with TRBJ2-1; no firm D call. V dropped 0 bases and J dropped 3 bases, with 3 bases sitting between them. CDR3 size: 13 residues. Germline CDR1 SGHAT, CDR2 FQNNGV.

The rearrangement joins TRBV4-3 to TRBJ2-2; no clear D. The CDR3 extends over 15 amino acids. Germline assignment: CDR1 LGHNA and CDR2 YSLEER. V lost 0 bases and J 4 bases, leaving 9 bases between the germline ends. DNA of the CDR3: TGCGCCAGCAGCCAAGATCGGCAGCTCACCGGGGAGCTGTTTTTT. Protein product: CASSQDRQLTGELFF.

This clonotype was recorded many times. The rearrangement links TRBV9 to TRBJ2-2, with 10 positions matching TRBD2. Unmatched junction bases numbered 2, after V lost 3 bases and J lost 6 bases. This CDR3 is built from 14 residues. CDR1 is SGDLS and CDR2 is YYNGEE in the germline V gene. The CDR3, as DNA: TGTGCCAGCAGCGCCGGGACTAGCGCCGGGGAGCTGTTTTTT. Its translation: CASSAGTSAGELFF.

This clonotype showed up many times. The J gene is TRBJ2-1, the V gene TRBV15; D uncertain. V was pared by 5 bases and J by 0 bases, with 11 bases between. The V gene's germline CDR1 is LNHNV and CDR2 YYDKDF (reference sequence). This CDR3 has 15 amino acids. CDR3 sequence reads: CATSVKGVSYNEQFF. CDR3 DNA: TGTGCCACCAGCGTTAAGGGTGTCTCCTACAATGAGCAGTTCTTC.